The 10 T cell receptor beta chains in this list originate from one sample, sequenced in a study of T cells after yellow fever vaccination. TCRdb re-called the 5' RACE reads with MiXCR, one entry per CDR3 protein. The table includes 610,000 or so distinct CDR3 sequences, more than 9% detected once. The specimen was PBMCs, collected on the day of the yellow fever booster vaccination. The receptors come from a man aged 30-40 years who received the YFV17D yellow fever vaccine.

This chain connects TRBV7-8 to TRBJ1-6; D is unresolved. The CDR3 runs 16 residues. Germline CDR1 and CDR2: SGHVS and FQNEAQ. V was pared by 4 bases and J by 10 bases, with 20 bases between. The CDR3 loop reads CASSSASGWPESPLHF. DNA of the CDR3: TGTGCCAGCAGCTCGGCCTCCGGTTGGCCGGAATCACCCCTCCACTTT.

The rearrangement joins TRBV3-1 to TRBJ2-1, with TRBD1 identical over 9 bases. Germline loops: CDR1 LGHDT, CDR2 YNNKEL (reference sequence). This CDR3 contains 17 residues. V lost 1 base and J lost 3; bases outside the gene matches: 7. The CDR3 region has the DNA TGTGCCAGCAGCCAAGGACTCCCGGGACAGGGCTACAATGAGCAGTTCTTC. Translation gives CASSQGLPGQGYNEQFF.

This clonotype was seen more than once but under ten times. V usage is TRBV7-2 and J usage is TRBJ2-7; D is perhaps TRBD2 (7 bases). Trimming cost V 4 bases and J 1 base, with 14 bases left between them. From germline, CDR1 is SGHTA and CDR2 FQGNSA. This CDR3 has 15 amino acids. CDR3 nucleotides: TGTGCCAGCAGCTGGGAGGGGGGCGGATCCTACGAGCAGTACTTC. It encodes CASSWEGGGSYEQYF.

The chain couples TRBV28 to TRBJ1-2; D not certain. The V end lost 7 bases, the J end lost 1 base, and 10 bases lay between the germline ends. This CDR3 region has 13 residues. Germline CDR1 is MDHEN and CDR2 is SYDVKM. Here the CDR3 DNA reads TGTGCCAGCACGGGCATTAATAACTATGGCTACACCTTC. It translates to CASTGINNYGYTF.

The chain carries TRBV5-6 and TRBJ1-2, with D unresolved. V lost 1 base, J lost 2 bases, and 6 bases lay in between. In germline, CDR1 is SGHDT, CDR2 YYEEEE. There are 13 residues in the CDR3. As DNA, the CDR3 is TGTGCCAGCAGCTTGTTGGGCAACTATGGCTACACCTTC. It encodes CASSLLGNYGYTF.

Only a few counts were recorded for this clonotype. The gene calls are TRBV20-1 and TRBJ1-6; D remains ambiguous. The V gene's germline CDR1 is DFQATT and CDR2 SNEGSKA (reference sequence). Trimming pared 3 bases from V and 9 bases from J, leaving 12 bases between. The CDR3 covers 13 residues. The CDR3 DNA reads TGCAGTGCTAGCCCTGGGATAGGTTCACCCCTCCACTTT. Its translation: CSASPGIGSPLHF.

This rearrangement joins TRBV5-1 to TRBJ2-5; 7 bases are shared with TRBD2. The CDR3 is made up of 13 amino acids. With V trimmed by 6 bases and J by 5 bases, 7 bases remained unmatched. CDR1 and CDR2 (germline): SGHRS, YFSETQ. CDR3 protein: CASTPQGGETQYF. In DNA, the CDR3 is TGCGCCAGCACCCCGCAGGGAGGGGAGACCCAGTACTTC. The full variable domain, with the rest looked up from reference TRBV5-1 and TRBJ2-5, is KAGVTQTPRYLIKTRGQQVTLSCSPISGHRSVSWYQQTPGQGLQFLFEYFSETQRNKGNFPGRFSGRQFSNSRSEMNVSTLELGDSALYLCASTPQGGETQYFGPGTRLLVL.

At least ten counts were recorded for this clonotype. The chain links TRBV10-3 to TRBJ2-1, with TRBD2 matching over 9 bases. CDR1 and CDR2 (germline): ENHRY, SYGVKD. The CDR3 extends over 17 amino acids. Trimming cost V 3 bases and J 2 bases; bases outside gene matches: 8. CDR3 residues: CAISDLSGRGAYNEQFF. Written as DNA, the CDR3 is TGTGCCATCAGTGACCTTAGCGGGAGAGGGGCCTACAATGAGCAGTTCTTC.

The chain recombines TRBV24-1 with TRBJ2-3; TRBD2 is a possible D gene (5 bases). The length of the CDR3 is 14 residues. From germline, CDR1 is KGHDR and CDR2 SFDVKD. The V and J ends lost 3 bases and 1 base respectively, with 7 bases between them. CDR3 sequence reads: CATSDPRGTDTQYF. CDR3 DNA sequence: TGTGCCACCAGTGATCCGCGGGGCACAGATACGCAGTATTTT.

On this clonotype itself: A much bigger clone sits one base away, suggesting this may be a read error. CDR3: CASSLRLGCETQYF. The CDR3 coding sequence is TGTGCCAGCAGTTTAAGGCTAGGTTGCGAGACCCAGTACTTC. The genes are TRBV27 and TRBJ2-5; no clear D. Germline V gene sequence: CDR1 MNHEY, CDR2 SMNVEV (reference sequence). The ends were cut back, 2 bases at V and 5 bases at J, with 12 bases in the middle. The CDR3 consists of 14 residues.